At least ten counts were recorded for the clone carrying this TCR beta chain. It was with previously described methods and listed TCR primers that bulk TCR libraries were made. TCRdb used MiXCR to reprocess the PCR reads, holding one entry per CDR3 protein. The table includes around 460,000 distinct CDR3 sequences, about a quarter detected once. This specimen comes from a study of molecular identifiers for immune sequencing clone quantification. Across the whole study: In replicates, RNA from around 20,000 or 100,000 naive CD8 cells was divided five ways and four parts were sequenced.

Libraries of naive CD8 cells were prepared from about 19,000 to 1,100,000 sorted cells using 10%, 30% or 50% RNA. The authors gated naive CD8 T cells as CD8+CD4-CCR7+CD45RA+ for sorting. Source material: naive CD8+ T cells from blood, with Jurkat cell RNA spiked in. Subset described: FACS-sorted CD8+CD4-CCR7+CD45RA+ naive T cells. The TCR originated in a human donor in good health. Some libraries in this study had Jurkat cell RNA spiked in.

The CDR3 nucleotides are TGCGCCAGCAGCTACACGACAGGAACTGGGGCCAACGTCCTGACTTTC. It is translated as CASSYTTGTGANVLTF. The chain carries TRBV5-1 and TRBJ2-6, with D tentatively TRBD1 (6 bases). With 3 bases removed from V and 2 bases from J, the gap between germline ends came to 12 bases. The CDR3 length is 16 residues. Germline assignment: CDR1 SGHRS and CDR2 YFSETQ.